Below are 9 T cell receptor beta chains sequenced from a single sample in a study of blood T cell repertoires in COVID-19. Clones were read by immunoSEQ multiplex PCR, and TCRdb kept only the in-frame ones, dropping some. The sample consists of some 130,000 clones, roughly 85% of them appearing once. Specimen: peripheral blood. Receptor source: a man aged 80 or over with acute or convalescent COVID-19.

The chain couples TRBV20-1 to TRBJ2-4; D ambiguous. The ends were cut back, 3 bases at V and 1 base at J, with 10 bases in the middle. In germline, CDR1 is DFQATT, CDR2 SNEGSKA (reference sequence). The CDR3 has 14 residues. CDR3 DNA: TGCAGTGCTAGTCCCCGGCGGGCCAAAAACATTCAGTACTTC. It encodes CSASPRRAKNIQYF.

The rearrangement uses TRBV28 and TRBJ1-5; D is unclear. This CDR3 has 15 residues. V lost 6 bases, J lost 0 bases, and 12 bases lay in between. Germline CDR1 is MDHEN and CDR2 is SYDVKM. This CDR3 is CASSPPGYSNQPQHF. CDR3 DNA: TGTGCCAGCAGCCCTCCCGGGTATAGCAATCAGCCCCAGCATTTT.

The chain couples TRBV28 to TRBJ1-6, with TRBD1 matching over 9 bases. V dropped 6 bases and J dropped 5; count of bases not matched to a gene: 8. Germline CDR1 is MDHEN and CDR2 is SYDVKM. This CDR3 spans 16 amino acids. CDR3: CASSLETGGNNSPLHF. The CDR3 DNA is TGTGCCAGCAGCCTAGAAACAGGGGGCAATAATTCACCCCTCCACTTT.

CDR3 DNA sequence: TGCGCCAGCAGCTTGGGGGGACAGGGTGGCTATGGCTACACCTTC. Encoded protein: CASSLGGQGGYGYTF. The chain couples TRBV5-1 to TRBJ1-2; the match to TRBD1 covers 9 bases. The germline V gene has CDR1 SGHRS and CDR2 YFSETQ. J gave up 4 bases and V 0 bases, and 4 bases lay outside the gene matches. The CDR3 loop spans 15 amino acids.

CDR3 bases: TGTGCCACGGGGTTTCGTGAGCAGTTCTTC. Residues: CATGFREQFF. V is TRBV27 and J is TRBJ2-1; tentative D call: TRBD2 (5 bases). The ends were cut back, 10 bases at V and 9 bases at J, with 10 bases in the middle. This CDR3 is built from 10 residues. The germline V gene has CDR1 MNHEY and CDR2 SMNVEV (reference sequence).

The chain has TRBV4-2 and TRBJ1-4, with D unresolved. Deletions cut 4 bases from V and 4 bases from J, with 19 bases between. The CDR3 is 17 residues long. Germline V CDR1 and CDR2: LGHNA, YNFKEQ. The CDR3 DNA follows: TGTGCCAGCAGCCTCTCCGTTGGGCAGACCCTTAATGAAAAACTGTTTTTT. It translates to CASSLSVGQTLNEKLFF.

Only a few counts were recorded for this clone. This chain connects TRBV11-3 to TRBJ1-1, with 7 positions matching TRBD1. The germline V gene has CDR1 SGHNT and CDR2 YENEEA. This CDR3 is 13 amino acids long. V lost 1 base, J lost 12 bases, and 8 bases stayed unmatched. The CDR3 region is CASSLGGTEPPFF. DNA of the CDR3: TGTGCCAGCAGCTTAGGGGGGACAGAGCCACCTTTCTTT.

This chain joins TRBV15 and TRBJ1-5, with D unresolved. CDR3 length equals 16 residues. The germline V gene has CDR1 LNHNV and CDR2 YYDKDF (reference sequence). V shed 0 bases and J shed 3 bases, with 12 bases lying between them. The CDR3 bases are TGTGCCACCAGCAGAGAGACTGGAAGATCCAATCAGCCCCAGCATTTT. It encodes CATSRETGRSNQPQHF.

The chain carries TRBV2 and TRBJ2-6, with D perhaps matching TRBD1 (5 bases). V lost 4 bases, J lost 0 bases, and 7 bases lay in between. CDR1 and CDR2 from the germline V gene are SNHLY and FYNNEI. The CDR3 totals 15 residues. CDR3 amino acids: CASSGQGSGANVLTF. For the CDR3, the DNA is TGTGCCAGCAGTGGTCAGGGCTCTGGGGCCAACGTCCTGACTTTC.